Presented here are 20 T cell receptor beta chains from one specimen sequenced in a study of blood T cell repertoires in COVID-19. The method was immunoSEQ multiplex PCR; TCRdb's version includes in-frame clones alone and lacks a portion of them. Among about 250,000 clones, roughly four fifths were seen once, and the ten largest hold about 8.9%. The specimen sequenced was peripheral blood. These receptor sequences come from a man of 80 years or more with acute or convalescent COVID-19.

V usage is TRBV6-4 and J usage is TRBJ2-3, with D possibly TRBD2 on 6 matching bases. Trimming removed 4 bases from V and 0 bases from J, with 11 bases in between. The CDR3 is made up of 15 amino acids. Germline V CDR1 and CDR2: MRHNA, SNTAGT. CDR3 protein: CASSVGGSSTDTQYF. The CDR3 region has the DNA TGTGCCAGCAGTGTGGGGGGATCTAGCACAGATACGCAGTATTTT.

The V and J genes are TRBV3-1 (or the pseudogene TRBV3-2) and TRBJ1-6; D call uncertain. Germline V gene sequence: CDR1 LGHDT, CDR2 YNNKEL (reference sequence). V was clipped by 4 bases and J by 12 bases, with 13 bases between them. The CDR3 totals 13 residues. CDR3 in DNA: TGTGCCAGCAGCCCCTGGAGCGCCGGACCCCTCCACTTT. This gives the protein CASSPWSAGPLHF.

This clone came up once. The chain is built from TRBV19 and TRBJ1-5, with a tentative D call TRBD1 (5 bases). V was pared by 0 bases and J by 13 bases, with 16 bases between. Per the germline V gene, CDR1 is LNHDA and CDR2 is SQIVND (reference sequence). This CDR3 is built from 14 residues. In nucleotides, the CDR3 is TGTGCCAGTAGTATAGACATTTCCCGGGACTGGCAGCATTTT. Protein: CASSIDISRDWQHF. Full variable domain (missing parts from reference TRBV19 and TRBJ1-5): DGGITQSPKYLFRKEGQNVTLSCEQNLNHDAMYWYRQDPGQGLRLIYYSQIVNDFQKGDIAEGYSVSREKKESFPLTVTSAQKNPTAFYLCASSIDISRDWQHFGDGTRLSIL.

The rearrangement joins TRBV6-4 to TRBJ1-1; D is unclear. V was trimmed by 6 bases and J by 1 base, leaving 9 bases between them. Germline V gives CDR1 MRHNA, CDR2 SNTAGT. The CDR3 covers 13 residues. CDR3 nucleotide sequence: TGTGCCAGCAGCCGGGAGGAGAACACTGAAGCTTTCTTT. Encoded protein: CASSREENTEAFF.

The rearrangement links TRBV7-2 to TRBJ2-2; 7 nucleotides agree with TRBD2. CDR1 is SGHTA and CDR2 is FQGNSA in the germline V gene. The CDR3 sequence is 15 residues long. V lost 4 bases and J lost 6; bases outside the gene matches: 8. CDR3 sequence (DNA): TGTGCCAGCAGCTCCCTTAGAGCGGGGCCCGGGGAGCTGTTTTTT. Its protein product is CASSSLRAGPGELFF.

CDR3 sequence (DNA): TGTGCCAGTAGTACCGAACCGGGACAGGGGGCCACTGAAGCTTTCTTT. Protein product: CASSTEPGQGATEAFF. The chain combines TRBV19 with TRBJ1-1; TRBD1 matches 12 bases. Trimming cost V 4 bases and J 4 bases; bases outside gene matches: 7. Germline V gene lookup returns CDR1 LNHDA and CDR2 SQIVND (reference sequence). The CDR3 contains 16 residues.

This chain joins TRBV15 and TRBJ1-5; a possible D gene is TRBD1 (5 bases). Trimming removed 5 bases at V and 2 bases at J, with 19 bases between. Per the germline V gene, CDR1 is LNHNV and CDR2 is YYDKDF (reference sequence). This CDR3 spans 17 amino acids. Written as DNA, the CDR3 is TGTGCCACCAGCCGATTTTACGGCAGGGAAGGCAATCAGCCCCAGCATTTT. This encodes CATSRFYGREGNQPQHF.

The chain recombines TRBV6-2 or TRBV6-3 with TRBJ1-4, with a weak D call TRBD1 (6 bases). CDR1 and CDR2 from the germline V gene are MNHEY and SVGEGT. The CDR3 contains 15 residues. Trimming left V 2 bases short and J 7 bases short, with 14 bases between. This CDR3 reads CASSYPRGSGEKLFF. In nucleotides, the CDR3 is TGTGCCAGCAGTTACCCCAGGGGATCGGGTGAAAAACTGTTTTTT.

This clone was observed a few times. The rearrangement joins TRBV4-1 to TRBJ1-4, with 7 bases identical to TRBD1. Germline CDR1 reads MGHRA; CDR2 reads YSYEKL. The CDR3 runs to 13 residues. Trimming removed 1 base from V and 9 bases from J; junction bases left unmatched: 2. Here the CDR3 DNA reads TGCGCCAGCAGCCAAGGACAGGGTCAAAAACTGTTTTTT. This codes for CASSQGQGQKLFF.

The J gene is TRBJ2-2, the V gene TRBV18; 8 nucleotides agree with TRBD1. The ends lost 5 bases at V and 6 bases at J; junction bases unmatched: 5. Germline lookup yields CDR1 KGHSH and CDR2 LQKENI. The CDR3 runs to 14 residues. This CDR3 is CASSIGTGPGELFF. The DNA of the CDR3 is TGTGCCAGCTCAATCGGGACAGGCCCCGGGGAGCTGTTTTTT.

This clone occurred once. The CDR3 protein is CASSEKGDRVLNQPQHF. CDR3 bases: TGTGCCAGCAGTGAAAAAGGGGACAGGGTACTCAATCAGCCCCAGCATTTT. V usage is TRBV6-1 and J usage is TRBJ1-5; 9 positions match TRBD1. There are 17 residues in the CDR3. The V gene's germline CDR1 is MNHNS and CDR2 SASEGT. V dropped 2 bases and J dropped 3; count of bases not matched to a gene: 8.

The chain couples TRBV7-2 to TRBJ2-7, with D uncertain. The V and J ends lost 2 bases and 3 bases respectively, with 11 bases between them. From germline, CDR1 is SGHTA and CDR2 FQGNSA. This CDR3 region has 14 residues. CDR3 nucleotides: TGTGCCAGCAGCTTACAGAACAGTGGCTACGAGCAGTACTTC. Protein sequence: CASSLQNSGYEQYF.

This chain joins TRBV5-1 and TRBJ2-2, with 8 bases lining up with TRBD1. Germline trimming cut 3 bases from V and 5 bases from J; bases unmatched to any gene: 6. Germline V gene sequence: CDR1 SGHRS, CDR2 YFSETQ. This CDR3 spans 15 amino acids. This CDR3 is CASSSPGQVTGELFF. CDR3 coding DNA: TGCGCCAGCAGCTCGCCGGGACAGGTGACCGGGGAGCTGTTTTTT.

V usage is TRBV27 and J usage is TRBJ1-2, with a weak D call TRBD1 (6 bases). The CDR3 is 13 amino acids. Germline CDR1 is MNHEY and CDR2 is SMNVEV (reference sequence). V dropped 6 bases and J dropped 8 bases, with 16 bases sitting between them. CDR3: CASRFPGDLGYTF. CDR3 DNA sequence: TGTGCCAGCAGGTTTCCAGGGGATCTAGGCTACACCTTC.

The chain links TRBV5-1 to TRBJ2-3; tentative D call: TRBD2 (6 bases). Germline-derived CDR1 and CDR2 are SGHRS and YFSETQ. The CDR3 is 16 residues long. Trimming removed 0 bases at V and 2 bases at J, with 13 bases between. Written as DNA, the CDR3 is TGCGCCAGCAGCTTGGTGGGAGGCGGGAACACAGATACGCAGTATTTT. It is translated as CASSLVGGGNTDTQYF.

V and J are TRBV6-5 and TRBJ2-7; D is perhaps TRBD1 (6 bases). This CDR3 is 14 amino acids long. V was pared by 5 bases and J by 6 bases, with 17 bases between. Germline lookup yields CDR1 MNHEY and CDR2 SVGAGI. CDR3 in DNA: TGTGCCAGCAGTAGTATGCAGGGACACGGCGAGCAGTACTTC. Residues: CASSSMQGHGEQYF.

This chain joins TRBV24-1 and TRBJ1-5, with D possibly being TRBD1 (5 bases). V lost 4 bases to trimming and J lost 6 bases, with 6 bases between them. The CDR3 covers 12 residues. CDR1 and CDR2 (germline): KGHDR, SFDVKD. The CDR3 coding sequence is TGTGCCACCAGTGAGGGGGGTCAGCCCCAGCATTTT. Residues: CATSEGGQPQHF.

V is TRBV15 and J is TRBJ2-1; 15 positions agree with TRBD2. The CDR3 extends over 19 amino acids. Germline CDR1 reads LNHNV; CDR2 reads YYDKDF (reference sequence). V lost 5 bases and J lost 3; bases outside the gene matches: 11. CDR3 bases: TGTGCCACCAGCGCCCTGGGTGGACTAGCGGGAGGGTTCTACAATGAGCAGTTCTTC. Translating it yields CATSALGGLAGGFYNEQFF.

J is TRBJ1-2 and V is TRBV7-2; no definite D call. The CDR3 is 15 amino acids. CDR1 and CDR2 from the germline V gene are SGHTA and FQGNSA. V lost 4 bases, J lost 2 bases, and 14 bases lay in between. CDR3 coding DNA: TGTGCCAGCAGCTCCCGTATAGGGAGAAACTATGGCTACACCTTC. This translates into CASSSRIGRNYGYTF.

The chain employs TRBV3-1 (or the pseudogene TRBV3-2) and TRBJ1-6; D is uncertain. This CDR3 has 13 amino acids. Germline CDR1 reads LGHDT; CDR2 reads YNNKEL (reference sequence). The V end was cut by 4 bases, the J end by 7 bases, with 8 bases between. The CDR3 nucleotides are TGTGCCAGCAGCCTCCGACAAAATTCACCCCTCCACTTT. Translation gives CASSLRQNSPLHF.